The 29 T cell receptor beta chains below were found in one sample sequenced in a study of blood T cells in healthy people across ages (dated by TCRdb to the mid-2010s). Library generation was performed with 5' RACE. Sequencing took place on an Illumina HiSeq 2500. A second 7 to 11 cycle PCR used a sample-barcoded 5' primer and a J-beta primer mix. The public reads were reprocessed in TCRdb via fastp at Q25 and MiXCR, keeping in-frame beta chains. Each CDR3 protein appears once, grouped with its most common genes and DNA. The table for this sample lists 750,000 to 950,000 distinct CDR3 sequences; approximately 24% of them were counted only once. About 3% of the sample is taken by the ten largest. These data are also associated with another study on T cells of mothers and their children.

Input material: blood. The receptor set was obtained from a boy younger than 18 in good health.

The chain is built from TRBV29-1 and TRBJ2-1; tentative D call: TRBD1 (6 bases). V was trimmed by 4 bases and J by 6 bases, leaving 13 bases between them. Germline CDR1 is SQVTM and CDR2 is ANQGSEA. This CDR3 has 13 amino acids. CDR3 DNA sequence: TGCAGCGTTGTTTTGCAGGGGCCCAATGAGCAGTTCTTC. Protein: CSVVLQGPNEQFF.

This chain uses TRBV12-3 or TRBV12-4 with TRBJ2-1; 12 nucleotides match TRBD2. The CDR3 is 18 residues long. Losses at the gene ends were 6 bases for V and 4 bases for J; bases not matched to a gene: 13. In DNA form, the CDR3 reads TGTGCCAGCAGCTTGACTAGCGGGGGCCCCCTGGCTTACAATGAGCAGTTCTTC. Translated, it gives CASSLTSGGPLAYNEQFF.

The chain joins TRBV7-9 to TRBJ1-3, with D perhaps matching TRBD1 (5 bases). CDR1 and CDR2 from the germline V gene are SEHNR and FQNEAQ (reference sequence). The length of the CDR3 is 15 residues. The germline V and J ends were trimmed by 4 bases and 4 bases, with 14 bases remaining between them. The CDR3, as DNA: TGTGCCAGCAGCTCCGGGGACTTCGCCGGAAACACCATATATTTT. Translating it yields CASSSGDFAGNTIYF.

The chain joins TRBV6-1 to TRBJ2-5; maybe TRBD2 (6 bases). V was cut by 6 bases and J by 5 bases, with 19 bases left in between. CDR3 length: 15 residues. Germline V gene sequence: CDR1 MNHNS, CDR2 SASEGT. The CDR3 protein is CASSKTMEGRETQYF. The CDR3 DNA is TGTGCCAGCAGCAAAACAATGGAGGGCCGGGAGACCCAGTACTTC.

In this sample, this clonotype turned up a few times. This rearrangement joins TRBV3-1 to TRBJ2-5; 11 positions match TRBD2. Germline V lookup: CDR1 LGHDT, CDR2 YNNKEL (reference sequence). Losses at the gene ends were 3 bases for V and 0 bases for J; bases not matched to a gene: 6. This CDR3 is 17 amino acids long. The DNA for the CDR3 is TGTGCCAGCAGCCACCTAGCGGGGGGCTGGTACCAAGAGACCCAGTACTTC. Amino acid sequence: CASSHLAGGWYQETQYF.

V and J are TRBV29-1 and TRBJ2-5; D is tentatively TRBD1 or TRBD2 (5 bases each). The CDR3 totals 13 residues. Trimming left V 4 bases short and J 6 bases short, with 15 bases between. Per the germline V gene, CDR1 is SQVTM and CDR2 is ANQGSEA. CDR3 loop: CSVGSPGLKTQYF. The CDR3 DNA reads TGCAGCGTTGGATCCCCGGGGCTAAAGACCCAGTACTTC.

In this sample, this clonotype turned up a few times. The V and J genes are TRBV20-1 and TRBJ2-5; possible D gene TRBD1, 5 bases. Trimming cost V 6 bases and J 1 base, with 12 bases left between them. The germline V gene has CDR1 DFQATT and CDR2 SNEGSKA (reference sequence). The CDR3 is 13 residues long. In DNA, the CDR3 is TGCAGTGCCAGGAACAGGACCCAAGAGACCCAGTACTTC. Encoded protein: CSARNRTQETQYF.

The DNA for the CDR3 is TGTGCCAGCAGCTGGACTAGCGGGGGGGCTATAGCCGAGCAGTACTTC. Protein product: CASSWTSGGAIAEQYF. The chain has TRBV13 and TRBJ2-1; 15 bases match TRBD2. The J call may be faulty, since TRBJ2-7 better matches the DNA end. The CDR3 covers 16 residues. The germline V gene encodes CDR1 PRHDT and CDR2 FYEKMQ (reference sequence).

CDR3 sequence reads: CASQIVPYNEQFF. In nucleotides, the CDR3 is TGTGCCAGCCAGATCGTTCCCTACAATGAGCAGTTCTTC. The chain recombines TRBV2 with TRBJ2-1, with no clear D. Trimming left V 8 bases short and J 2 bases short, with 10 bases between. Germline V gives CDR1 SNHLY, CDR2 FYNNEI. CDR3 length equals 13 residues.

There are a few counts of this clonotype. V gene TRBV4-1 combines with J gene TRBJ1-1, with D perhaps matching TRBD1 (5 bases). The CDR3 is 15 amino acids. V was shortened by 6 bases and J by 3 bases, with 17 bases between the two germline ends. Germline-derived CDR1 and CDR2 are MGHRA and YSYEKL. CDR3 nucleotide sequence: TGCGCCAGCAGTCCCTCACAGGTCGACGACACTGAAGCTTTCTTT. Its translation: CASSPSQVDDTEAFF.

The J gene is TRBJ1-2, the V gene TRBV7-6, with no clear D. The CDR3 runs 13 residues. Germline assignment: CDR1 SGHVS and CDR2 FNYEAQ. Trimming cost V 5 bases and J 8 bases, with 15 bases left between them. The DNA for the CDR3 is TGTGCCAGCAGCGCCACTCCCGGGAGGGGCTACACCTTC. Amino acid sequence: CASSATPGRGYTF.

This clonotype was seen a handful of times. V and J are TRBV6-6 and TRBJ1-3, with TRBD1 as a possible D gene (6 bases). The CDR3 has 15 amino acids. Between the trimmed V and J ends, which lost 10 bases and 0 bases, there was a span of 16 bases. The germline V gene encodes CDR1 MNHNY and CDR2 SVGAGI (reference sequence). The CDR3 loop is CATRGDMDSGNTIYF. In nucleotides, the CDR3 is TGTGCCACAAGGGGGGATATGGACTCTGGAAACACCATATATTTT.

This chain joins TRBV29-1 and TRBJ2-7, with D perhaps given as TRBD1 or TRBD2 (5 bases each). Germline CDR1 reads SQVTM; CDR2 reads ANQGSEA. This CDR3 is built from 14 residues. Between the trimmed V and J ends, which lost 4 bases and 2 bases, there was a span of 15 bases. For the CDR3, the DNA is TGCAGCGTTGGGCCCCGGGACGGCCCCTACGAGCAGTACTTC. Encoded protein: CSVGPRDGPYEQYF.

This clonotype was recorded many times. CDR3 sequence (DNA): TGTGCCTCGGGGACAGGGGTCTACGAGCAGTACTTC. It encodes CASGTGVYEQYF. This chain links TRBV28 with TRBJ2-5, with 10 bases matching TRBD1. Gene TRBJ2-7 matches the end of the DNA better, so the J call may be wrong. The CDR3 is made up of 12 amino acids. Germline CDR1 is MDHEN and CDR2 is SYDVKM.

Only a few counts were recorded for this clonotype. The rearrangement links TRBV6-5 to TRBJ1-4; tentatively, D is TRBD1 (6 bases). The CDR3 length is 14 residues. V was trimmed by 5 bases and J by 8 bases, leaving 15 bases between them. The germline gives CDR1 MNHEY, CDR2 SVGAGI. The CDR3 is CASSRDIVGEKLFF. The CDR3 DNA reads as TGTGCCAGCAGTCGGGACATCGTTGGAGAAAAACTGTTTTTT.

The sample holds a few counts of this clonotype. The chain recombines TRBV10-1 with TRBJ2-5, with 7 nucleotides matching TRBD1. This CDR3 has 16 amino acids. V was pared by 6 bases and J by 2 bases, with 12 bases of the junction left unmatched. In germline, CDR1 is WNHNN, CDR2 SYGVQD (reference sequence). The CDR3 sequence: CASSSGTWGQQETQYF. The CDR3 bases are TGCGCCAGCAGCTCGGGGACCTGGGGACAGCAAGAGACCCAGTACTTC.

This chain links TRBV24-1 with TRBJ2-5; D gene unclear. The CDR3 runs to 11 residues. The germline V gene encodes CDR1 KGHDR and CDR2 SFDVKD. V was trimmed by 9 bases and J by 4 bases, leaving 8 bases between them. The CDR3 spells CATSYGETQYF. CDR3 DNA sequence: TGTGCCACCTCCTACGGAGAGACCCAGTACTTC.

This clonotype appeared a few times. The rearrangement joins TRBV19 to TRBJ2-1, with TRBD1 matching over 7 bases. CDR1 and CDR2 from the germline V gene are LNHDA and SQIVND (reference sequence). CDR3 length: 15 amino acids. V trimming: 6 bases; J trimming: 0 bases; junction bases outside the gene matches: 5. The CDR3: CASSMDRSSYNEQFF. The CDR3, as DNA: TGTGCCAGTAGCATGGACAGGAGCTCCTACAATGAGCAGTTCTTC.

The chain joins TRBV3-1 to TRBJ2-7; the match to TRBD2 covers 9 bases. The CDR3 runs to 16 residues. The germline V gene has CDR1 LGHDT and CDR2 YNNKEL (reference sequence). Germline trimming cut 5 bases from V and 0 bases from J; bases unmatched to any gene: 8. CDR3 protein: CASSVIAGAPSYEQYF. The CDR3 nucleotides read TGTGCCAGCAGCGTCATAGCGGGGGCCCCCTCCTACGAGCAGTACTTC.

CDR3 sequence reads: CASSEQGLSYEQYF. The DNA of the CDR3 is TGTGCCAGCAGTGAACAGGGGCTATCCTACGAGCAGTACTTC. J is TRBJ2-1 and V is TRBV2; the D gene is possibly TRBD1 (6 bases). The tail of the sequence fits TRBJ2-7 better, so the J call may be wrong. The germline V gene has CDR1 SNHLY and CDR2 FYNNEI. This CDR3 has 14 residues.

This clonotype has more than one count but fewer than ten. The chain has TRBV20-1 and TRBJ1-5; TRBD1 might be the D (6 bases). V was clipped by 1 base and J by 5 bases, with 12 bases between them. The germline CDR1 and CDR2 sequences are DFQATT and SNEGSKA (reference sequence). The CDR3 contains 14 residues. The CDR3 DNA sequence: TGCAGTGCTAGAGGGATGCGACAGGATCAGCCCCAGCATTTT. Translating gives CSARGMRQDQPQHF.

This clonotype was seen once. The V and J genes are TRBV7-2 and TRBJ2-3, with 9 bases aligning to TRBD2. The ends lost 1 base at V and 1 base at J; junction bases unmatched: 3. Germline loops: CDR1 SGHTA, CDR2 FQGNSA. This CDR3 is 16 amino acids long. In nucleotides, the CDR3 is TGTGCCAGCAGCTTAGAGGGCGGGGGGGGCACAGATACGCAGTATTTT. This gives the protein CASSLEGGGGTDTQYF.

This clonotype came up once. V gene TRBV20-1 combines with J gene TRBJ2-5; possibly TRBD2 for D (6 bases). The germline gives CDR1 DFQATT, CDR2 SNEGSKA (reference sequence). This CDR3 region has 14 residues. V lost 3 bases to trimming and J lost 5 bases, with 16 bases between them. DNA for the CDR3: TGCAGTGCTAGGGCCCCCGGGGGTGGGGAGACCCAGTACTTC. Translating gives CSARAPGGGETQYF.

This clonotype has a handful of counts. The chain employs TRBV12-5 and TRBJ1-1; a weak D match, TRBD1 (5 bases). This CDR3 region has 10 residues. The germline V gene has CDR1 LGHNT and CDR2 FRNRAP. The germline V and J ends were trimmed by 1 base and 11 bases, with 5 bases remaining between them. This chain's CDR3 is CASGLEGAFF. CDR3 coding DNA: TGTGCTAGTGGTTTGGAGGGGGCTTTCTTT.

There are a few counts of this clonotype. The chain uses TRBV19 and TRBJ1-2, with D possibly TRBD1 on 5 matching bases. CDR1 LNHDA and CDR2 SQIVND come from the germline V gene (reference sequence). The CDR3 is 13 amino acids. Trimming pared 8 bases from V and 4 bases from J, leaving 14 bases between. This CDR3 is CASSEGPTYGYTF. The CDR3 DNA follows: TGTGCCAGTTCTGAGGGACCGACCTATGGCTACACCTTC. Looking up the rest from reference TRBV19 and TRBJ1-2 gives the full variable domain: DGGITQSPKYLFRKEGQNVTLSCEQNLNHDAMYWYRQDPGQGLRLIYYSQIVNDFQKGDIAEGYSVSREKKESFPLTVTSAQKNPTAFYLCASSEGPTYGYTFGSGTRLTVV.

This clonotype was found a few times. This rearrangement joins TRBV7-9 to TRBJ2-6; 7 positions agree with TRBD1. This CDR3 region has 18 residues. Germline loops: CDR1 SEHNR, CDR2 FQNEAQ (reference sequence). The ends lost 5 bases at V and 0 bases at J; junction bases unmatched: 10. This CDR3 reads CASSRSTGISSGANVLTF. The CDR3 DNA sequence: TGTGCCAGCAGCCGTTCGACAGGGATTTCCTCTGGGGCCAACGTCCTGACTTTC.

A note on this clonotype: Lacking the conserved final phenylalanine or tryptophan, this CDR3 likely reflects a read error. The chain links TRBV24-1 to TRBJ1-2; TRBD1 aligns across 11 bases. The germline gives CDR1 KGHDR, CDR2 SFDVKD. V dropped 9 bases and J dropped 6; count of bases not matched to a gene: 2. This CDR3 contains 12 residues. The CDR3 region is CATWTGGDGYTI. CDR3 DNA: TGTGCCACCTGGACAGGGGGCGATGGCTACACCATC.

This clonotype came up a few times. The germline gene is not matched at one end of the junction; a read error may be the cause. J is TRBJ2-5 and V is TRBV4-1; 9 bases align to TRBD2. The CDR3 runs to 15 residues. CDR1 and CDR2 (germline): MGHRA, YSYEKL. CDR3 nucleotides: TGCGCCAGCAGCCAAGAGGGACTAGCTCAAGCGACCCAGTACTTC. This sequence encodes CASSQEGLAQATQYF.

The table lists this clonotype with a few counts. The chain uses TRBV9 and TRBJ1-5; no reliable D call. V lost 0 bases, J lost 9 bases, and 16 bases lay in between. The CDR3 totals 15 residues. Germline lookup yields CDR1 SGDLS and CDR2 YYNGEE. The CDR3 loop reads CASSVGGSELGPQHF. Here the CDR3 DNA reads TGTGCCAGCAGCGTAGGAGGCAGCGAACTGGGGCCCCAGCATTTT.